These 4 T cell receptor beta chains originate from one sample sequenced in a study of TIL therapy for anti-PD-1-resistant metastatic lung cancer. Sequencing used immunoSEQ v3. Here immunoSEQ multiplex PCR was the method, and the copy in TCRdb shows in-frame clones only, minus some. The table includes more than 55,000 clones, around 69% detected once. This sample's time point: pre-treatment sample, taken before nivolumab and TIL therapy. The sequences come from blood, collected at baseline. These receptor sequences come from a person between 30 and 79 years old with non-small cell lung cancer.

The chain has TRBV7-9 and TRBJ1-1, with TRBD1 matching 10 bases. The CDR3 covers 15 residues. V shed 4 bases, J shed 5 bases, and the junction held 7 bases outside the gene matches. The germline CDR1 and CDR2 sequences are SEHNR and FQNEAQ (reference sequence). Here the CDR3 reads CASSSTGQGSTEAFF. CDR3 DNA: TGTGCCAGCAGCTCCACGGGACAGGGGTCAACTGAAGCTTTCTTT. Drawing the rest from reference TRBV7-9 and TRBJ1-1, the complete variable domain is DTGVSQNPRHKITKRGQNVTFRCDPISEHNRLYWYRQTLGQGPEFLTYFQNEAQLEKSRLLSDRFSAERPKGSFSTLEIQRTEQGDSAMYLCASSSTGQGSTEAFFGQGTRLTVV.

This clone showed up just a few times. CDR3 bases: TGTGCCAGCATCACTGCGACAGGCTATCAGCCCCAGCATTTT. Its translation is CASITATGYQPQHF. The rearrangement uses TRBV28 and TRBJ1-5, with D possibly matching TRBD1 (6 bases). Trimming removed 7 bases from V and 5 bases from J, with 15 bases in between. This CDR3 has 14 residues. Germline V gene lookup returns CDR1 MDHEN and CDR2 SYDVKM.

V usage is TRBV10-3 and J usage is TRBJ2-3, with 7 bases matching TRBD1. V lost 8 bases and J lost 6; bases outside the gene matches: 14. The CDR3 is 15 residues long. Germline V gene sequence: CDR1 ENHRY, CDR2 SYGVKD. Here the CDR3 reads CAIRPGQTLADTQYF. CDR3 nucleotide sequence: TGTGCCATCCGTCCGGGACAGACCCTGGCGGATACGCAGTATTTT.

This clone was seen a single time. This chain links TRBV2 with TRBJ1-2, with TRBD1 as a possible D gene (6 bases). Trimming took off 7 bases at V and 6 bases at J, with 15 bases between the two ends. Germline V lookup: CDR1 SNHLY, CDR2 FYNNEI. The CDR3 has 13 residues. The CDR3 bases are TGTGCCAGCACCCCAAACGGGGGCGATGGCTACACCTTC. Its translation: CASTPNGGDGYTF.